These 5 T cell receptor beta chains came from one sample sequenced in a study of shared clonotypes between healthy human individuals. The data were produced by immunoSEQ multiplex PCR, yet TCRdb's version contains in-frame clones alone and is incomplete. The table shows 850,000 to 1,100,000 clones, with 77% occurring only once. Input material: memory CD4+ T cells from PBMCs. As to subset: CD45RA-negative fraction. The receptor source for this set is a man aged 18 to 35 in good health. Some clones in this sample may be carry-over from other donors' samples.

This rearrangement joins TRBV19 to TRBJ1-5, with a weak D call TRBD1 (6 bases). The germline V gene has CDR1 LNHDA and CDR2 SQIVND (reference sequence). The CDR3 has 15 residues. Trimming took 7 bases from V and 3 from J, leaving 16 bases between them. The CDR3 DNA sequence: TGTGCCAGTAAGGTTCGGTCAGGGGACAATCAGCCCCAGCATTTT. Amino acid sequence: CASKVRSGDNQPQHF. The full variable domain, with the rest looked up from reference TRBV19 and TRBJ1-5, is DGGITQSPKYLFRKEGQNVTLSCEQNLNHDAMYWYRQDPGQGLRLIYYSQIVNDFQKGDIAEGYSVSREKKESFPLTVTSAQKNPTAFYLCASKVRSGDNQPQHFGDGTRLSIL.

This clone was detected once. CDR3 sequence reads: CASSLPAPLTIYF. The CDR3 DNA follows: TGTGCCAGCAGTTTGCCAGCCCCCCTCACCATATATTTT. J is TRBJ1-3 and V is TRBV28; no clear D. Trimming took 3 bases from V and 9 from J, leaving 12 bases between them. This CDR3 has 13 amino acids. In germline, CDR1 is MDHEN, CDR2 SYDVKM.

This chain connects TRBV30 to TRBJ1-2; 8 positions agree with TRBD1. The germline V gene encodes CDR1 GTSNPN and CDR2 SVGIG (reference sequence). V dropped 7 bases and J dropped 3; count of bases not matched to a gene: 13. This CDR3 has 15 amino acids. In DNA form, the CDR3 reads TGTGCCTATCTGGACAGGGCCCTCCGAGACTATGGCTACACCTTC. It codes for CAYLDRALRDYGYTF.

In nucleotides, the CDR3 is TGTGCCAGCAGCTTATCCCTTAACTATGGCTACACCTTC. This gives the protein CASSLSLNYGYTF. V and J are TRBV13 and TRBJ1-2; D gene uncertain. The CDR3 contains 13 residues. V lost 2 bases and J lost 1, with 5 bases in between. Germline V gives CDR1 PRHDT, CDR2 FYEKMQ (reference sequence).

The chain combines TRBV6-1 with TRBJ1-2; tentatively, D is TRBD1 (5 bases). V was trimmed by 0 bases and J by 8 bases, leaving 16 bases between them. This CDR3 contains 15 residues. Germline values: CDR1 MNHNS, CDR2 SASEGT. The CDR3 region is CASSEALQGTYGYTF. CDR3 DNA sequence: TGTGCCAGCAGTGAAGCGCTTCAGGGTACGTACGGCTACACCTTC.